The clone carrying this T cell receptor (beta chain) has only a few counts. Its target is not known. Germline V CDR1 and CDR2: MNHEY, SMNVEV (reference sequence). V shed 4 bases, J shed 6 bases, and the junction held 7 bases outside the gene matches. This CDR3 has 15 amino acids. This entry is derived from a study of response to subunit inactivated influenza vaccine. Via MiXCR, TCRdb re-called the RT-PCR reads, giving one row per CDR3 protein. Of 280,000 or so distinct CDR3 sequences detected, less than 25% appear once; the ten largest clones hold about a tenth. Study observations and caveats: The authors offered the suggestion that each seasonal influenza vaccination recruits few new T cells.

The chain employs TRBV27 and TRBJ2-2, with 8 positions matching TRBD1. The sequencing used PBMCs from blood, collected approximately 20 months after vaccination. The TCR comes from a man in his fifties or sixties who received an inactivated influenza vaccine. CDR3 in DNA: TGTGCCAGCAGTTCCCACGGACAGGGTGCCGGGGAGCTGTTTTTT. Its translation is CASSSHGQGAGELFF.